This T cell receptor beta chain was sequenced in a study of blood T cell repertoires in COVID-19. Study in general: PBMCs, B-cell-depleted T cells, or T cells provided the cDNA or gDNA that made up the material.

Residents of under 25 US areas, aged about 18 to 95 years, made up the participants. Participants had their cohort set by participant-reported clinical history. Those designated as exposed participants met a COVID-19 case within 2 weeks before study entry. Generated by immunoSEQ multiplex PCR, the TCRdb table keeps only in-frame clones and is missing some. Of some 270,000 clones listed, about 91% are singletons. This clone was observed a single time. Other DNA sequences in the sample encode the same CDR3. In germline, CDR1 is MDHEN, CDR2 SYDVKM. Trimming removed 3 bases at V and 4 bases at J, with 15 bases between. The CDR3 has 15 residues.

Sequencing was done on a sample of PBMCs or T cells enriched from blood (not recorded which). This clonotype was obtained from a man aged 40-49 years who had been exposed to COVID-19. The rearrangement uses TRBV28 and TRBJ1-2; D possibly corresponds to TRBD1 (5 bases). CDR3 region: CASSLLGQGGYGYTF. CDR3 DNA: TGTGCCAGCAGTTTGTTGGGTCAGGGTGGCTATGGCTACACCTTC.